This record looks at one TCR beta chain sequence and its context. Its antigen is unidentified. These data come from a study of T cells expressing NK-cell markers. Study outcomes and limitations: Leadership of the CD3+CD56-NKG2C+ fraction also belonged to these clonotypes in a handful of donors.

TCRdb processed the 5' RACE reads again and assigns one entry to each CDR3 protein, with no DNA. This sample contains about 550,000 distinct CDR3 sequences. Germline CDR1 reads MNHEY; CDR2 reads SMNVEV (reference sequence). The length of the CDR3 is 14 residues. The sequenced material came from blood T cells: a sorted CD56 or NKG2C T cell subset, CD4+ or CD8+ T cells, or bulk PBMC T cells (not recorded which). The clonotype was recovered from a man between 18 and 35 years old in good health. This rearrangement joins TRBV27 to TRBJ2-7; with no DNA, the TCRdb D assignment of TRBD1 cannot be verified. Here the CDR3 reads CASSFAGHSYEQYF.